The T cell receptor beta chain described here comes from a study of cytomegalovirus exposure and HLA in healthy donors. Study observations and caveats: It was shown in a later analysis that HLA-associated TCR beta chains were more clonally expanded than other, equally common chains.

Each donor's status was that of a healthy bone marrow donor. It was with 60 Vbeta and 13 Jbeta primers that the PCR ran. Method: immunoSEQ multiplex PCR; TCRdb's copy keeps in-frame clones and lacks some. The sample data list some 140,000 clones. Germline CDR1 is SGHTA and CDR2 is FQGNSA. Trimming at V came to 6 bases and at J to 3 bases, leaving 8 bases not matched to a gene. The CDR3 loop spans 15 amino acids. Worth noting for this clone: Its antigen remains unidentified.

This chain links TRBV7-2 with TRBJ1-1; 9 bases are a match to TRBD1. The clonotype was recovered from a woman between 35 and 50 years old in good health and CMV-seronegative. What was sequenced was PBMCs. The CDR3 protein is CASSLSGQGYTEAFF. CDR3 DNA sequence: TGTGCCAGCAGTCTATCCGGACAGGGGTACACTGAAGCTTTCTTT.